The clone carrying this T cell receptor beta chain was counted only a few times. These data are taken from a study of blood T cell repertoires in COVID-19. CDR3 size: 13 residues. V dropped 0 bases and J dropped 11 bases, with 9 bases sitting between them. Germline loops: CDR1 SGDLS, CDR2 YYNGEE. The table came from immunoSEQ multiplex PCR; TCRdb's copy has only in-frame clones and leaves some out. The sample has hundreds of thousands of clones; approximately 83% are singletons. Exposed participants came across a COVID-19 case within 2 weeks before study entry. This receptor was taken from a woman aged 45-65 years who had been exposed to COVID-19. The sequencing input was PBMCs or T cells enriched from blood (not recorded which). J is TRBJ1-6 and V is TRBV9, with D perhaps TRBD1 (6 bases). The CDR3 nucleotides read TGTGCCAGCAGCGTAGGCAAGGGGGCACCCCTCCACTTT. It encodes CASSVGKGAPLHF.